This T cell receptor (beta chain) was captured in a study of T cell responses to AZD1222 COVID-19 vaccine. Study information: Whether given at about 4 or about 12 weeks, second doses were pooled. The study's findings and limits: Following two doses of AZD1222, Spike-specific TCR breadth and depth rose. There were mostly white British donors and more females than males, and clonal diversity was possibly underestimated. Scientists sampled the repertoires only once the peak T cell response had passed.

The data were produced by immunoSEQ multiplex PCR, yet TCRdb's version contains in-frame clones alone and is incomplete. The sample shows 180,000 or so clones, 94% of them seen only once. For this clone: Antigen unknown.

The source material was peripheral blood, sampled on day 0 of AZD1222 vaccination. This sequence was found in an adult in good health.

As DNA, the CDR3 is TGTGCCAGCAGCCAAGATACCGTGAACAGGGGACGCGGCTACACCTTC. It encodes CASSQDTVNRGRGYTF. V usage is TRBV3-1 (or the pseudogene TRBV3-2) and J usage is TRBJ1-2; 7 nucleotides match TRBD1. Germline lookup yields CDR1 LGHDT and CDR2 YNNKEL (reference sequence). This CDR3 region has 16 residues. Germline trimming cut 0 bases from V and 8 bases from J; bases unmatched to any gene: 12.